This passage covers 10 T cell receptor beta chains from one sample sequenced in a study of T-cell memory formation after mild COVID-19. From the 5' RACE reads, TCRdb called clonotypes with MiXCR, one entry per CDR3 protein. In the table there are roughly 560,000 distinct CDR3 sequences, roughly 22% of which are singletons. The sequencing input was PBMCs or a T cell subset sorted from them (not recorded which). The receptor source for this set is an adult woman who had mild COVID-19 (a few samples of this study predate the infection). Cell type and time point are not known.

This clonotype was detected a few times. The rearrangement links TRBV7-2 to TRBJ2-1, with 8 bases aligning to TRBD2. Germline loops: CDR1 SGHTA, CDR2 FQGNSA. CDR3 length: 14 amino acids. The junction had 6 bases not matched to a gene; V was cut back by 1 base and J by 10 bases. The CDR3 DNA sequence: TGTGCCAGCAGCTTAGGACTAGCGTCGGTCGAGCAGTTCTTC. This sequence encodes CASSLGLASVEQFF.

The CDR3 loop is CASSSSGGAYTDTQYF. The CDR3 DNA reads TGTGCCAGCAGTTCAAGCGGGGGGGCCTACACAGATACGCAGTATTTT. The chain uses TRBV27 and TRBJ2-3; 10 bases are a match to TRBD2. This CDR3 has 16 amino acids. Germline V CDR1 and CDR2: MNHEY, SMNVEV (reference sequence). V was clipped by 4 bases and J by 2 bases; unmatched bases: 6.

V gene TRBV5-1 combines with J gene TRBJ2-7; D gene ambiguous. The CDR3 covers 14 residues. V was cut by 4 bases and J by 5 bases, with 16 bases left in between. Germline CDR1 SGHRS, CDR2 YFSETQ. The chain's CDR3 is CASSLDYGRDEQYF. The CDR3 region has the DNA TGCGCCAGCAGCCTCGATTACGGTCGGGACGAGCAGTACTTC. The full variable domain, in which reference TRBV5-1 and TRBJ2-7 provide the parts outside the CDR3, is KAGVTQTPRYLIKTRGQQVTLSCSPISGHRSVSWYQQTPGQGLQFLFEYFSETQRNKGNFPGRFSGRQFSNSRSEMNVSTLELGDSALYLCASSLDYGRDEQYFGPGTRLTVT.

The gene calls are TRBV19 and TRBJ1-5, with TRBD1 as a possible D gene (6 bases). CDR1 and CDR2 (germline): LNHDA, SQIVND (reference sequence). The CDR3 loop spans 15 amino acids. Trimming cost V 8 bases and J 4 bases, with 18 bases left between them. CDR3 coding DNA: TGTGCCAGTCGGCCAGCAGGGGCCCCTAATCAGCCCCAGCATTTT. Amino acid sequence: CASRPAGAPNQPQHF.

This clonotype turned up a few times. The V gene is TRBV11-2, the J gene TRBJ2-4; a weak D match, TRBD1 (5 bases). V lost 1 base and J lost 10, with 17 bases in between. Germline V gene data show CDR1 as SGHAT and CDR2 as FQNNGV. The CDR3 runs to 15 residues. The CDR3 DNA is TGTGCCAGCAGCTTAGTCCAGGGCCCTCCAGATATTCAGTACTTC. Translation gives CASSLVQGPPDIQYF. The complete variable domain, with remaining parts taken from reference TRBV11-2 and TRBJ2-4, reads EAGVAQSPRYKIIEKRQSVAFWCNPISGHATLYWYQQILGQGPKLLIQFQNNGVVDDSQLPKDRFSAERLKGVDSTLKIQPAKLEDSAVYLCASSLVQGPPDIQYFGAGTRLSVL.

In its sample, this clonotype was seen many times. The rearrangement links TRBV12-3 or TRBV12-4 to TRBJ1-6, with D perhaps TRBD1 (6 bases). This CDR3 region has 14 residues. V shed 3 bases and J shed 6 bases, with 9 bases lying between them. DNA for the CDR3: TGTGCCAGCAGTTTCGGAGGGGGTAATTCACCCCTCCACTTT. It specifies CASSFGGGNSPLHF.

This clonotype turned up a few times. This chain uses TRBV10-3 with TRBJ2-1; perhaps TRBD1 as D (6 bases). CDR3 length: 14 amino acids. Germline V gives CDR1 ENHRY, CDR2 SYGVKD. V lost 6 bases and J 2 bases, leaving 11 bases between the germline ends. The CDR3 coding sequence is TGTGCCATCAGGGACAGAGTGACCTACAATGAGCAGTTCTTC. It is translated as CAIRDRVTYNEQFF.

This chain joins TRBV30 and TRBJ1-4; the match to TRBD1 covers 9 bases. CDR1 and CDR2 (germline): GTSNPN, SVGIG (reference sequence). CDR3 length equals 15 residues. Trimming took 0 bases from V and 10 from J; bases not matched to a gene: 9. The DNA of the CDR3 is TGTGCCTGGAGTGTCCAGACAGGGGGTTCGCGAAAACTGTTTTTT. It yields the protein CAWSVQTGGSRKLFF.

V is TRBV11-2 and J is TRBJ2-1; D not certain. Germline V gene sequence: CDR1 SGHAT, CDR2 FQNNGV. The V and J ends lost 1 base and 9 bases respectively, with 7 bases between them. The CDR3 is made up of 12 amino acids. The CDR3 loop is CASSLGNGEQFF. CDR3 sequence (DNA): TGTGCCAGCAGCTTAGGCAACGGTGAGCAGTTCTTC.

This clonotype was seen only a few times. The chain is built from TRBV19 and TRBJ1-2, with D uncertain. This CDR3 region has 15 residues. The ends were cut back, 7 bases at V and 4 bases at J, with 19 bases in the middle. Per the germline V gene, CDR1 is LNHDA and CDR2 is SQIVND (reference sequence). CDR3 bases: TGTGCCAGTACCATCGGAGGGTCGCCTTTCTATGGCTACACCTTC. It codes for CASTIGGSPFYGYTF. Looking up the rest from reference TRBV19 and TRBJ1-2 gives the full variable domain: DGGITQSPKYLFRKEGQNVTLSCEQNLNHDAMYWYRQDPGQGLRLIYYSQIVNDFQKGDIAEGYSVSREKKESFPLTVTSAQKNPTAFYLCASTIGGSPFYGYTFGSGTRLTVV.